This T cell receptor beta chain derives from a study of blood T cell repertoires in COVID-19 (dated by TCRdb to 2018 to 2021). Some background on the complete study: Samples covering the acute and convalescent phases of COVID-19 were provided by collaborators in the United States, Italy and Spain. The material from the prospective study consisted of cDNA or gDNA derived from T cells, B-cell-depleted T cells, or PBMCs. The samples were drawn from two sources: the first 160 participants of the ongoing ImmuneRACE study, and about 1,300 subjects contributed by 6 global collaborators. Nearly every sample came with metadata listing a de-identified subject ID, COVID-19 status, age in years and sex. Deeply sampled blood TCRbeta repertoires from subjects exposed to, actively infected with, or recovered from COVID-19 were included in the dataset. HLA class I and class II types, where available, came from metadata supplied by the sample provider rather than from assay-based typing. The repertoires were released in a freely available public database intended as a resource for research on the immune response to SARS-CoV-2.

The immunoSEQ Assay, a bias-controlled multiplex PCR, was used to amplify TCRbeta CDR3 regions from genomic DNA. On the authors' methods: Nucleated cell counts per sample were estimated from amplification of reference gene primers within the assay. To quantify the absolute abundance of each unique TCRbeta CDR3 rearrangement, sequence reads were collapsed and filtered. Productive Simpson clonality was computed per sample as the square root of Simpson's diversity index over productive rearrangements. Not all clones reach the TCRdb copy of this immuneACCESS table, which keeps in-frame sequences only. Checked studies attribute under half of the gap to unresolved V genes and leave the rest unexplained. V and J calls and clone size follow that table, whereas D and trimming were derived from the DNA. For this sample the table gives hundreds of thousands of clones, of which about 86% were detected only once. The ten largest account for approximately 6% of the sample.

Worth noting for this clone: The target of this receptor is not known. Base-call qualities are not available, and no considerably larger clone is one nucleotide away. Other DNA sequences in this sample translate to the same CDR3.

Whole blood was collected in K2EDTA tubes by collaborating institutions according to the institutions' own protocols. For TCRbeta analysis, collaborators shipped samples in one of three forms: frozen whole blood, isolated PBMCs, or DNA extracted from either of those sample types. The paper's findings and limits, for the study overall: The amount of clinical and demographic metadata varied by source and participant and was provided uncurated.

The CDR1 and CDR2 encoded by the germline V gene are MGHRA and YSYEKL. The CDR3 holds 15 amino acids from the cysteine to the phenylalanine. The DNA shown is the 45-base CDR3, in frame from base 1. V is cut by 0 bases and J by 0 bases, and the space between the germline ends is 5 bases. This sequence originates from an elderly man with acute or convalescent COVID-19. Sequencing was done on a sample of peripheral blood. Rearrangement joined TRBV4-1 to TRBJ1-4; tentative D gene TRBD1, with 5 bases matching. The nucleotide sequence is given as TGCGCCAGCAGCCAAGAAGGGGCAACTAATGAAAAACTGTTTTTT. The translation is CASSQEGATNEKLFF.